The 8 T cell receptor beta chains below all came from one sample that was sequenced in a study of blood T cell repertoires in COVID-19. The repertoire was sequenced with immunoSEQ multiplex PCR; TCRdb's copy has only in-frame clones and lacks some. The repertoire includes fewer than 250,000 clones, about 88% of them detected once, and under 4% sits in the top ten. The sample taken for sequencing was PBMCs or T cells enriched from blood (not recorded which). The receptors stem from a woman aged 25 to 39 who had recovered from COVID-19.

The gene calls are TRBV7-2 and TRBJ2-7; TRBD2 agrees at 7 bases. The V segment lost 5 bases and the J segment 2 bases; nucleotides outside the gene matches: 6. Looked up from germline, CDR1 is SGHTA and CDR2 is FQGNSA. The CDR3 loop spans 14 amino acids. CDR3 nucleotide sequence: TGTGCCAGCAGCACCACGGGAGGAGCCTACGAGCAGTACTTC. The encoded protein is CASSTTGGAYEQYF.

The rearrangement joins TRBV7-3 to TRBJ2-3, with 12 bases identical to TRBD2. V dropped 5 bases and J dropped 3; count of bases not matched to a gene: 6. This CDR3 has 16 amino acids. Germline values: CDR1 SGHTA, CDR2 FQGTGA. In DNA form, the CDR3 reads TGTGCCAGCAGCGCCGCCCTAGCGGGAGGGACAGATACGCAGTATTTT. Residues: CASSAALAGGTDTQYF. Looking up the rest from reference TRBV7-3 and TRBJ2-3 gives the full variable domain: GAGVSQTPSNKVTEKGKYVELRCDPISGHTALYWYRQSLGQGPEFLIYFQGTGAADDSGLPNDRFFAVRPEGSVSTLKIQRTERGDSAVYLCASSAALAGGTDTQYFGPGTRLTVL.

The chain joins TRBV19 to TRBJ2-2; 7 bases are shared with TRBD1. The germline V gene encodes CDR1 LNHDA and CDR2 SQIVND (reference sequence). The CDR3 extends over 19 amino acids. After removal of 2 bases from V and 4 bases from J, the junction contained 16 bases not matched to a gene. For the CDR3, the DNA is TGTGCCAGTAGTATACCCGGTTCGGTTTTGACAGGGAGCACCGGGGAGCTGTTTTTT. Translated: CASSIPGSVLTGSTGELFF.

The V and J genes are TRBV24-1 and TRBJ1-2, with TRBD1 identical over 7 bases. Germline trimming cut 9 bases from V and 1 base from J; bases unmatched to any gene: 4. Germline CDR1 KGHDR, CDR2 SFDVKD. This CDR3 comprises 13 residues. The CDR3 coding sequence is TGTGCCACCCGGGACAGTAGTAACTATGGCTACACCTTC. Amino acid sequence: CATRDSSNYGYTF.

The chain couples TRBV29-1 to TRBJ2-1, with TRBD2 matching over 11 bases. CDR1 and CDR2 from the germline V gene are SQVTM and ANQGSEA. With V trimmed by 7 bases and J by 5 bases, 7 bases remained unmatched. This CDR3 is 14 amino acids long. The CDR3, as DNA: TGCAGCGCCCACAAACTAGCGGGGGACAATGAGCAGTTCTTC. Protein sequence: CSAHKLAGDNEQFF.

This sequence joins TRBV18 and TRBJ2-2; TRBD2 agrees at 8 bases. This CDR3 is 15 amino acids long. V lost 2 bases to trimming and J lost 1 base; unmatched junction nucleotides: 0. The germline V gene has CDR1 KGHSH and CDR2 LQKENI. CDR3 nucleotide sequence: TGTGCCAGCTCACCAGCGGGGGGGAACACCGGGGAGCTGTTTTTT. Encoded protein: CASSPAGGNTGELFF.

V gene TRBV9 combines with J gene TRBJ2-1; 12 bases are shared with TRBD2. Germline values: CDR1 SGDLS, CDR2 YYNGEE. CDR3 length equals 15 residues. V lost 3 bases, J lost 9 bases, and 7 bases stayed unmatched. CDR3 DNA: TGTGCCAGCAGCGCCCGACTAGCGGGGGCGAGTGAGCAGTTCTTC. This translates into CASSARLAGASEQFF.

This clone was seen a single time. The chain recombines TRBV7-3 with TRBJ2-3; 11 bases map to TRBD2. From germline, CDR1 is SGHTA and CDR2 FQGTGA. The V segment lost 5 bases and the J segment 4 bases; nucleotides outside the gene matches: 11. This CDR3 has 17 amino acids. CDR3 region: CASSKKVAGGPSDTQYF. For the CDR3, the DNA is TGTGCCAGCAGCAAAAAGGTAGCGGGAGGGCCTTCAGATACGCAGTATTTT.